This entry features one TCR beta chain sequence. The target of this receptor is not known. Base qualities are not provided; no much larger clone lies one nucleotide away. The CDR3 regions of human TCRbeta chains were subjected to immunosequencing. The authors' pipeline ran thus. Repertoire TCRs were checked for matches against a reference library of SARS-CoV-2-specific TCRs that had been generated using the MIRA antigen-specificity platform. Breadth meant the fraction of unique TCRs that were SARS-CoV-2-associated, whereas depth meant the fraction of total T cells that were SARS-CoV-2-associated. Using the MIRA data, each spike-specific TCR was assigned both to the spike region to which the TCR was reactive and to a CD4 or CD8 class. Log10-transformed breadth and depth values were compared by one-way ANOVA with Sidak's multiple comparisons tests. The clones in this table, taken by TCRdb from immuneACCESS, are in-frame only. Not every clone is retained; where verified, under half of the shortfall comes from an unresolved V gene, and the cause of the rest is unknown. Clonal size and the V and J genes are those of that table, whereas D and trimming came from the DNA. The sample contains 120,000 to 150,000 clones, approximately 85% of them found a single time. Approximately 5.4% of the sample rests with the top ten.

What this sample's time point label stands for: about 28 days (+/-7) after the second vaccine dose. In light of the paper, this sample's treatment or condition label describes: meningococcal conjugate vaccine given as trial control. Samples from vaccinated people were obtained from the UK trials COV001 and COV002, which included a single-blind randomized controlled phase 2/3 trial of AZD1222 (ChAdOx1 nCoV-19) in healthy adults. For TCRbeta chain sequencing, PBMC samples from trial participants were taken at day 0 and at day 28 after the second dose. Trimming removed 0 bases from V and 4 bases from J, leaving 6 bases between the germline ends. Including the terminal cysteine and phenylalanine, the CDR3 comprises 14 residues. The CDR3 DNA has 42 bases and is translated from base 1. CDR1 is given as MNHEY and CDR2 as SVGAGI, both from the germline V gene. This record belongs to a study of T cell responses to AZD1222 COVID-19 vaccine (dated by TCRdb to the early 2020s). Context from the whole study: A total of approximately 230 trial participants underwent TCR sequencing, of whom 207 received two doses of AZD1222 and around 25 received two doses of the MenACWY control vaccine. Trial participants were enrolled by age into 18-55, 56-69 and 70-plus year subgroups, with roughly 160, 29 and 62 TCR-sequenced participants respectively. Study-wide findings and limitations: After two AZD1222 doses, spike-specific TCR breadth and depth were significantly higher than at day 0 and than in MenACWY recipients. Vaccine-associated CD4 TCRs spanned the whole spike protein, with dominant responses in regions 160-218 and 743-854. Because no samples from the day 14 peak response were available, repertoires could be characterized only after the peak T cell response. Conclusions about previously exposed vaccinees were limited because only six AZD1222 recipients were SARS-CoV-2 seropositive at baseline. Participants were mostly white British, with more females than males. The authors suggested clonal diversity may have been underestimated. Epitopes outside the regions mutated in the B.1.351 and B.1.1.7 variants were reportedly recognized by nearly half of the unique spike-specific TCRs. The 56-69-year group was small, and its depth increase did not reach significance, likely because of low power.

Sequencing was performed on peripheral blood, taken 28 days after the second dose of the MenACWY control vaccine. The TCR comes from an adult who received the MenACWY meningococcal vaccine as a control. The chain couples TRBV6-5 to TRBJ2-2; TRBD1 is possibly the D segment (5 matching bases). The DNA is as follows: TGTGCCAGCAGTTACTCGGACATCACCGGGGAGCTGTTTTTT. Its translation reads: CASSYSDITGELFF.